A single sample gave rise to the 17 T cell receptor beta chains below, sequenced in a study of beta chain features in type 1 diabetes. Study-level results: Across all four CD4+ subsets, people with type 1 diabetes showed modestly shorter TCRB CDR3s.

Since all of the isolated RNA was reverse transcribed, expressed TCRB transcripts were what got sequenced. Sequencing used immunoSEQ multiplex PCR; TCRdb keeps in-frame clones, though not all of them. The repertoire holds 300,000 or so clones, with approximately 9.9% as singletons. These receptors have no identified antigens. The sequencing sample was made of central memory CD4+ T cells from blood. Receptor source: a man in his thirties or forties with type 1 diabetes.

This clone was counted only a few times. This chain joins TRBV29-1 and TRBJ2-1; 8 positions match TRBD1. Per germline, CDR1 SQVTM and CDR2 ANQGSEA. V lost 4 bases, J lost 6 bases, and 8 bases stayed unmatched. The CDR3 spans 14 residues. CDR3 DNA sequence: TGCAGCGTTGCTCGAGGACAGGGAGGCAATGAGCAGTTCTTC. It codes for CSVARGQGGNEQFF.

This rearrangement joins TRBV5-5 to TRBJ2-2, with 8 positions matching TRBD1. This CDR3 has 16 amino acids. Germline lookup yields CDR1 SGHKS and CDR2 YYEKEE (reference sequence). Losses at the gene ends were 0 bases for V and 5 bases for J; bases not matched to a gene: 6. This CDR3 is CASSLVSQGATGELFF. CDR3 DNA sequence: TGTGCCAGCAGCTTGGTTTCTCAGGGGGCAACCGGGGAGCTGTTTTTT.

The rearrangement joins TRBV7-7 to TRBJ2-3; tentative D call: TRBD2 (6 bases). Germline V gene data show CDR1 as SSHAT and CDR2 as FNYEAQ (reference sequence). V lost 5 bases and J 4 bases, leaving 16 bases between the germline ends. This CDR3 has 15 residues. The CDR3 region is CASSPAGPGPDTQYF. The CDR3 coding sequence is TGTGCCAGCAGCCCGGCGGGGCCGGGCCCAGATACGCAGTATTTT.

A few counts support this clone. The rearrangement joins TRBV5-1 to TRBJ1-2; 10 nucleotides agree with TRBD1. The CDR3 covers 15 residues. The V gene end was trimmed by 2 bases and the J gene end by 6 bases; junction bases not matched to a gene: 7. Germline V CDR1 and CDR2: SGHRS, YFSETQ. The chain's CDR3 is CASSLPGQGIDGYTF. The CDR3 DNA follows: TGCGCCAGCAGCTTACCGGGACAGGGGATCGATGGCTACACCTTC.

This clone came up a few times. The V call is TRBV4-3, the J call TRBJ2-7; D not resolved. The CDR3 totals 14 residues. Germline lookup yields CDR1 LGHNA and CDR2 YSLEER. V lost 0 bases and J 3 bases, leaving 9 bases between the germline ends. In DNA, the CDR3 is TGCGCCAGCAGCCAAGAATATGGCAGCTACGAGCAGTACTTC. Translation: CASSQEYGSYEQYF.

Many counts were recorded for this clone. The V gene is TRBV25-1, the J gene TRBJ1-4, with D uncertain. The germline V gene has CDR1 MGHDK and CDR2 SYGVNS. Between the trimmed V and J ends, which lost 2 bases and 10 bases, there was a span of 14 bases. The CDR3 totals 14 residues. The CDR3 sequence: CASSESGRGSKLFF. For the CDR3, the DNA is TGTGCCAGCAGTGAAAGTGGCCGAGGCTCAAAACTGTTTTTT.

Comment on this clone: Other DNA sequences in this specimen translate into the identical CDR3. V usage is TRBV9 and J usage is TRBJ1-2; D not certain. The V gene lost 2 bases and the J gene lost 0 bases, with 11 bases spanning the gap. Germline-derived CDR1 and CDR2 are SGDLS and YYNGEE. The CDR3 is 15 amino acids. The CDR3 reads CASSVADGSNYGYTF. The DNA of the CDR3 is TGTGCCAGCAGCGTCGCGGACGGGTCTAACTATGGCTACACCTTC.

In its sample, this clone was seen a few times. The CDR3, as DNA: TGTGCCATCAGTGAGTCGTACAGATCCTACAATGAGCAGTTCTTC. Translating it yields CAISESYRSYNEQFF. This chain joins TRBV10-3 and TRBJ2-1; D is undetermined. There are 15 residues in the CDR3. The germline V and J ends were trimmed by 0 bases and 1 base, with 7 bases remaining between them. Germline V gene sequence: CDR1 ENHRY, CDR2 SYGVKD.

This clone was recorded a few times. This rearrangement joins TRBV5-4 to TRBJ2-1; 11 nucleotides line up with TRBD2. This CDR3 is built from 18 residues. Germline lookup yields CDR1 SGHNT and CDR2 YYREEE (reference sequence). The ends lost 0 bases at V and 8 bases at J; junction bases unmatched: 13. The CDR3 nucleotides are TGTGCCAGCAGCTTGGCCCTTAGCGGGGGGGCCGGGATCGATGAGCAGTTCTTC. Translated: CASSLALSGGAGIDEQFF.

Concerning this clone itself: Other DNA sequences from this sample encode an identical CDR3 as well. The V gene is TRBV7-2, the J gene TRBJ2-3; D perhaps matches TRBD1 (5 bases). With 5 bases removed from V and 2 bases from J, the gap between germline ends came to 11 bases. Germline CDR1 reads SGHTA; CDR2 reads FQGNSA. This CDR3 is built from 14 residues. CDR3 amino acids: CASSVGGATDTQYF. The CDR3 bases are TGTGCCAGCAGCGTCGGTGGGGCCACAGATACGCAGTATTTT.

This clone was observed a handful of times. This rearrangement joins TRBV4-3 to TRBJ2-7; TRBD2 agrees at 10 bases. There are 16 residues in the CDR3. Germline CDR1 LGHNA, CDR2 YSLEER. The V gene end was trimmed by 0 bases and the J gene end by 3 bases; junction bases not matched to a gene: 5. The CDR3 DNA is TGCGCCAGCAGCCAAGATAAGCTAGCGGGGGTCTACGAGCAGTACTTC. This translates into CASSQDKLAGVYEQYF.

CDR3 in DNA: TGTGCCAGCAGCTTCCAGACAGGGAGAGAGACCCAGTACTTC. The encoded protein is CASSFQTGRETQYF. The chain is built from TRBV11-2 and TRBJ2-5, with 7 positions matching TRBD1. The germline V gene encodes CDR1 SGHAT and CDR2 FQNNGV. This CDR3 is 14 amino acids long. V lost 3 bases, J lost 4 bases, and 5 bases stayed unmatched.

This clone was counted a few times. The gene calls are TRBV5-1 and TRBJ2-7; tentatively, D is TRBD1 (6 bases). Germline assignment: CDR1 SGHRS and CDR2 YFSETQ. CDR3 size: 14 residues. Trimming removed 4 bases from V and 1 base from J, with 12 bases in between. CDR3 nucleotides: TGCGCCAGCAGCCATGACACAGGGTCCTACGAGCAGTACTTC. Translating gives CASSHDTGSYEQYF.

The chain employs TRBV7-2 and TRBJ1-4, with 7 bases matching TRBD1. This CDR3 comprises 15 residues. Unmatched junction bases numbered 10, after V lost 5 bases and J lost 7 bases. Germline CDR1 is SGHTA and CDR2 is FQGNSA. The CDR3 nucleotides read TGTGCCAGCAGCCTAGACAGGGCCGGGGTTGAAAAACTGTTTTTT. As protein: CASSLDRAGVEKLFF.

This clone was seen only once. The genes are TRBV6-5 and TRBJ1-1; a weak D match, TRBD1 (5 bases). The CDR3 has 12 amino acids. CDR1 is MNHEY, CDR2 SVGAGI, per germline. The germline V and J ends were trimmed by 7 bases and 11 bases, with 17 bases remaining between them. The CDR3 nucleotides are TGTGCCAGCACCTACAGAGGAGGGGAGGCTTTCTTT. Translating it yields CASTYRGGEAFF.

The rearrangement uses TRBV6-5 and TRBJ2-5, with D tentatively TRBD1 (6 bases). Germline lookup yields CDR1 MNHEY and CDR2 SVGAGI. V was pared by 5 bases and J by 0 bases, with 13 bases between. The length of the CDR3 is 15 residues. CDR3 coding DNA: TGTGCCAGCAGTCCCTCGCGGACAGACCAAGAGACCCAGTACTTC. Translated: CASSPSRTDQETQYF.

The V call is TRBV29-1, the J call TRBJ1-3, with 9 bases fitting TRBD1. V lost 7 bases and J lost 8; bases outside the gene matches: 6. This CDR3 spans 12 amino acids. CDR1 and CDR2 (germline): SQVTM, ANQGSEA. The DNA of the CDR3 is TGCAGCGCCACGGACAGGGGAGACACCATATATTTT. Its protein is CSATDRGDTIYF.